Shown below are 17 T cell receptor beta chains from a single sample sequenced in a study of Graves' ophthalmopathy and Graves' hyperthyroidism. Amplification of the TCR beta CDR3 regions used RNA transcripts (as template). HTBI primers were employed in first-round RT-PCR, then a second-round multiplex PCR followed. TCRdb processed the multiplex PCR reads anew with MiXCR; each CDR3 protein has one entry. The top ten clones hold less than 20% of a sample with approximately 41,000 distinct CDR3 sequences, about 51% of them seen once. The sequencing input was peripheral blood. These receptors originate from an adult man with Graves' ophthalmopathy.

As concerns this clonotype: Germline and junction disagree at one end, which may indicate a read error. V is TRBV19 and J is TRBJ1-4, with D hard to call. The germline CDR1 and CDR2 sequences are LNHDA and SQIVND (reference sequence). The CDR3 has 12 residues. The CDR3 DNA is TGTGCCAGTAGTATTCGGGGTGAAAAGCTGCTTTTT. Translated: CASSIRGEKLLF.

V gene TRBV15 combines with J gene TRBJ2-7; no clear D gene. V shed 3 bases and J shed 6 bases, with 12 bases lying between them. Germline assignment: CDR1 LNHNV and CDR2 YYDKDF (reference sequence). This CDR3 is 13 amino acids long. The CDR3 sequence is CATSSSPRGEQYF. The CDR3, as DNA: TGTGCCACCAGCAGTTCCCCTCGCGGCGAGCAGTACTTC.

This clonotype appeared many times. The rearrangement links TRBV20-1 to TRBJ1-2; the D gene is possibly TRBD1 (6 bases). V was clipped by 5 bases and J by 2 bases, with 12 bases between them. CDR1 is DFQATT and CDR2 is SNEGSKA in the germline V gene (reference sequence). The CDR3 spans 13 residues. DNA of the CDR3: TGCAGTGCTCCCCTCAGGGGCAACTATGGCTACACCTTC. This gives the protein CSAPLRGNYGYTF.

This clonotype showed up many times. This chain joins TRBV10-3 and TRBJ2-3; D perhaps matches TRBD1 (6 bases). Deletions cut 10 bases from V and 1 base from J, with 21 bases between. This CDR3 has 16 residues. Germline V gene lookup returns CDR1 ENHRY and CDR2 SYGVKD. This CDR3 reads CATGPQGAGGTDTQYF. Here the CDR3 DNA reads TGTGCCACCGGCCCTCAAGGGGCAGGGGGCACAGATACGCAGTATTTT.

This clonotype is a singleton in its sample. The CDR3 DNA follows: TGTGCCAGCAGCTTTGGAGTAGCGGGGGGGCTGGAGACCCAGTACTTC. This translates into CASSFGVAGGLETQYF. The gene calls are TRBV7-4 and TRBJ2-5; 11 bases fit TRBD2. The V gene end was trimmed by 3 bases and the J gene end by 5 bases; junction bases not matched to a gene: 8. The CDR3 runs 16 residues. Germline CDR1 is SGHVT and CDR2 is SQSDAQ.

The sample holds many counts of this clonotype. This chain links TRBV14 with TRBJ1-2, with 8 bases lining up with TRBD1. The V segment lost 4 bases and the J segment 2 bases; nucleotides outside the gene matches: 3. Germline V lookup: CDR1 SGHDN, CDR2 FVKESK. CDR3 length equals 14 residues. The DNA for the CDR3 is TGTGCCAGCAGCCTACGGACAGGGAACTATGGCTACACCTTC. It encodes CASSLRTGNYGYTF.

This clonotype was observed at least ten times. The chain couples TRBV2 to TRBJ2-6; D gene uncertain. This CDR3 is built from 11 residues. Trimming took off 6 bases at V and 6 bases at J, with 3 bases between the two ends. Germline V gives CDR1 SNHLY, CDR2 FYNNEI. CDR3 region: CASSEANVLTF. DNA of the CDR3: TGTGCCAGCAGCGAGGCCAACGTCCTGACTTTC.

This clonotype was seen only once. This chain uses TRBV19 with TRBJ1-1; 7 positions match TRBD1. With V trimmed by 5 bases and J by 5 bases, 8 bases remained unmatched. Per germline, CDR1 LNHDA and CDR2 SQIVND (reference sequence). The CDR3 extends over 14 amino acids. CDR3 coding DNA: TGTGCCAGTAGTCTCGGGACAGCAGGTACTGAAGCTTTCTTT. It yields the protein CASSLGTAGTEAFF.

The V gene is TRBV7-3, the J gene TRBJ2-3, with unresolved D. Germline assignment: CDR1 SGHTA and CDR2 FQGTGA. This CDR3 has 16 residues. V was cut by 5 bases and J by 7 bases, with 22 bases left in between. Written as DNA, the CDR3 is TGTGCCAGCAGCCGACTCCAAGGCCAGCCACTATATACGCAGTATTTT. As protein: CASSRLQGQPLYTQYF.

The sample holds many counts of this clonotype. The V gene is TRBV7-2, the J gene TRBJ2-3; D assignment may be TRBD1 or TRBD2 (6 bases each). This CDR3 comprises 15 residues. V lost 5 bases, J lost 3 bases, and 15 bases lay in between. From germline, CDR1 is SGHTA and CDR2 FQGNSA. The CDR3 spells CASSVGGRRTDTQYF. The CDR3 nucleotides read TGTGCCAGCAGCGTAGGGGGGAGAAGGACAGATACGCAGTATTTT.

Comment on this clonotype: Here the CDR3 omits its conserved ending phenylalanine or tryptophan, so a read error is the likely source. The chain combines TRBV20-1 with TRBJ1-1, with a tentative D call TRBD1 (5 bases). The CDR3 runs 14 residues. CDR1 and CDR2 from the germline V gene are DFQATT and SNEGSKA (reference sequence). The CDR3 region is CGAQPSGGNTEAFS. CDR3 bases: TGCGGTGCACAACCCTCGGGGGGGAACACTGAAGCTTTCTCT.

CDR3 nucleotides: TGTGCCGCAGGGGGATACAGGGCTTCTGGAAACACCATATATTTT. Protein product: CAAGGYRASGNTIYF. The V call is TRBV10-3, the J call TRBJ1-3; 7 bases are a match to TRBD1. This CDR3 has 15 residues. Germline CDR1 is ENHRY and CDR2 is SYGVKD. J was trimmed by 1 base and V by 11 bases; bases with no gene match: 11.

The V call is TRBV24-1, the J call TRBJ2-6, with D uncertain. The CDR3 spans 14 residues. Germline CDR1 is KGHDR and CDR2 is SFDVKD. Trimming pared 2 bases from V and 4 bases from J, leaving 5 bases between. CDR3 region: CATSDSAGANVLTF. The DNA for the CDR3 is TGTGCCACCAGTGATTCCGCGGGGGCCAACGTCCTGACTTTC.

V is TRBV11-2 and J is TRBJ2-2; the D is unclear. V dropped 0 bases and J dropped 0 bases, with 8 bases sitting between them. The CDR3 consists of 16 residues. Germline CDR1 SGHAT, CDR2 FQNNGV. The CDR3 region has the DNA TGTGCCAGCAGCTTAGAGCCAATTACGAACACCGGGGAGCTGTTTTTT. Translation: CASSLEPITNTGELFF.

The V gene is TRBV3-1, the J gene TRBJ2-5, with TRBD2 matching over 7 bases. The J segment lost 7 bases and the V segment lost 1 base, leaving 15 bases of the junction unmatched. The CDR3 is made up of 17 amino acids. In germline, CDR1 is LGHDT, CDR2 YNNKEL (reference sequence). The CDR3 DNA sequence: TGTGCCAGCAGCCAAGGTTCTTCCAGCGGGGCTGGTGGGACCCAGTACTTC. Protein: CASSQGSSSGAGGTQYF.

This clonotype showed up many times. The chain links TRBV5-1 to TRBJ2-3, with D perhaps matching TRBD1 or TRBD2 (5 bases each). V was shortened by 3 bases and J by 3 bases, with 14 bases between the two germline ends. Germline V CDR1 and CDR2: SGHRS, YFSETQ. The CDR3 is 15 residues long. This chain's CDR3 is CASSSGIAGTDTQYF. CDR3 coding DNA: TGCGCCAGCAGCTCGGGAATAGCAGGGACAGATACGCAGTATTTT.

This clonotype was detected once. V usage is TRBV10-2 and J usage is TRBJ1-6, with TRBD1 matching 7 bases. With 6 bases clipped from V and 4 bases from J, the junction kept 3 bases outside the gene matches. The CDR3 runs 14 residues. Germline-derived CDR1 and CDR2 are WSHSY and SAAADI. CDR3 sequence reads: CASRGGQYNSPLHF. The CDR3 DNA sequence: TGCGCCAGCAGGGGGGGACAGTATAATTCACCCCTCCACTTT.